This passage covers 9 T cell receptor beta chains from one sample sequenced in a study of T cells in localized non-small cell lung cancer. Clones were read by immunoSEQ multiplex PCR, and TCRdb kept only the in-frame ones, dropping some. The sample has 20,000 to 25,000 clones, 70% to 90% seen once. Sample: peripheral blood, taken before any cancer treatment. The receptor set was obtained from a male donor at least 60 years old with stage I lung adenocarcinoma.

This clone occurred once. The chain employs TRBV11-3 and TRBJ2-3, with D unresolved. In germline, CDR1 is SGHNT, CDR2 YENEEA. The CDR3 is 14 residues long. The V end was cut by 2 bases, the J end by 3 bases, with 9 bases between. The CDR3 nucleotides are TGTGCCAGCAGCTTAAGGGTGGGGACAGATACGCAGTATTTT. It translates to CASSLRVGTDTQYF.

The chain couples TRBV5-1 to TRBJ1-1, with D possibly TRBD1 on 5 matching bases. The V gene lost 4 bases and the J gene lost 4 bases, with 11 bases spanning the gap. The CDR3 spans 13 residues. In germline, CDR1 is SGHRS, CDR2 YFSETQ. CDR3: CASSTQGATEAFF. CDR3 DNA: TGCGCCAGCAGCACGCAGGGTGCCACTGAAGCTTTCTTT.

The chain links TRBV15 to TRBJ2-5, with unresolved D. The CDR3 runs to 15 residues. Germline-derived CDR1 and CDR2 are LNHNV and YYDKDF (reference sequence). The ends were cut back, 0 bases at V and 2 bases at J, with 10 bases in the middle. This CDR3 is CATSRDFRFQETQYF. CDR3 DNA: TGTGCCACCAGCAGAGATTTTCGGTTTCAAGAGACCCAGTACTTC.

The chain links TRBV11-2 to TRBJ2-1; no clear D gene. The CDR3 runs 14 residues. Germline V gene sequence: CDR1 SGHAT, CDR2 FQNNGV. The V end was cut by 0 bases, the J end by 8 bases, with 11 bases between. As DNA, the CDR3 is TGTGCCAGCAGCTTAGATCGAGCGATCGATGAGCAGTTCTTC. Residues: CASSLDRAIDEQFF. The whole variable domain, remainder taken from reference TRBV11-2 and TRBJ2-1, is EAGVAQSPRYKIIEKRQSVAFWCNPISGHATLYWYQQILGQGPKLLIQFQNNGVVDDSQLPKDRFSAERLKGVDSTLKIQPAKLEDSAVYLCASSLDRAIDEQFFGPGTRLTVL.

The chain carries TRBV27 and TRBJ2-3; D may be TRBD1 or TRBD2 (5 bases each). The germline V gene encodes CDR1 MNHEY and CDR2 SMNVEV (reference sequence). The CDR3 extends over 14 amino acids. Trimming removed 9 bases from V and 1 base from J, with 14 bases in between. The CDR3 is CASGARVRTDTQYF. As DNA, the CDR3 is TGTGCCAGTGGGGCGCGGGTACGCACAGATACGCAGTATTTT.

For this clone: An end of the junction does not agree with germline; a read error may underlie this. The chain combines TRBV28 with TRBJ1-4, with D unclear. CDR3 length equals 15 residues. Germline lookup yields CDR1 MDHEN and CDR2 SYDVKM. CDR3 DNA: TGTGCCAGCACAGACCCGGACGGAATTAATGGAAAACTGTTTTTT. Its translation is CASTDPDGINGKLFF.

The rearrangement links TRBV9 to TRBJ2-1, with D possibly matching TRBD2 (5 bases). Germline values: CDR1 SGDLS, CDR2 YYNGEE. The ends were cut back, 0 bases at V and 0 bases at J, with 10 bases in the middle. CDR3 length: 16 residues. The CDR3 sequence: CASSVEWRSSYNEQFF. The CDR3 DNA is TGTGCCAGCAGCGTAGAATGGAGGAGCTCCTACAATGAGCAGTTCTTC.

CDR3 DNA sequence: TGTGCCAGCAGCGTAGATTTGGCAGATACGCAGTATTTT. This gives the protein CASSVDLADTQYF. V and J are TRBV9 and TRBJ2-3; D uncertain. The CDR3 consists of 13 residues. CDR1 SGDLS and CDR2 YYNGEE come from the germline V gene. V lost 0 bases to trimming and J lost 4 bases, with 6 bases between them.

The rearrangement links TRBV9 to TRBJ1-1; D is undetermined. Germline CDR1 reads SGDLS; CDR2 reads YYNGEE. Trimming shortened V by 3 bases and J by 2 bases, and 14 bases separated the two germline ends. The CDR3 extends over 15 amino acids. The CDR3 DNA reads TGTGCCAGCAGCGGGGGTCGGGGTGGAAACACTGAAGCTTTCTTT. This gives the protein CASSGGRGGNTEAFF. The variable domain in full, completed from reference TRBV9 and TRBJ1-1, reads DSGVTQTPKHLITATGQRVTLRCSPRSGDLSVYWYQQSLDQGLQFLIQYYNGEERAKGNILERFSAQQFPDLHSELNLSSLELGDSALYFCASSGGRGGNTEAFFGQGTRLTVV.